This T cell receptor (beta chain) was sequenced for a study of blood T cell repertoires in COVID-19 (dated by TCRdb to 2020 to 2022). Some background on the complete study: Samples covering the acute and convalescent phases of COVID-19 were provided by collaborators in the United States, Italy and Spain. The prospective study material was composed of cDNA or gDNA derived from T cells, B-cell-depleted T cells, or PBMCs. Deeply sampled blood TCRbeta repertoires from subjects exposed to, actively infected with, or recovered from COVID-19 were included in the dataset. The repertoires were released in a freely available public database intended as a resource for research on the immune response to SARS-CoV-2. Samples were obtained from the ongoing ImmuneRACE study (first 160 participants) and from over 1,000 subjects provided by 6 global collaborators. Nearly every sample came with metadata listing a de-identified subject ID, COVID-19 status, age in years and sex. Where HLA class I and class II types were available, the types were taken from metadata supplied by the sample provider, not from assay-based typing. Findings and caveats that apply to the study as a whole: Clinical and demographic metadata were provided uncurated, with the amount varying by source and participant.

TCRbeta CDR3 regions were amplified from genomic DNA using the immunoSEQ Assay, a bias-controlled multiplex PCR. On the authors' methods: Nucleated cell counts per sample were estimated from amplification of reference gene primers within the assay. Sequence reads were collapsed and filtered to measure the absolute abundance of every unique TCRbeta CDR3 rearrangement. For each sample, productive Simpson clonality was calculated as the square root of Simpson's diversity index across productive rearrangements. In its TCRdb copy, this immuneACCESS table keeps in-frame sequences only and misses some clones. Where compared with another copy, unresolved V genes explain less than half of these, and the others have no known cause. Clonal size and the V and J genes are those of that table, whereas D and trimming came from the DNA. A total of 200,000 to 250,000 clones appear in this sample, approximately 80% of them only once. The top ten clones comprise roughly 2% of the sample.

Worth noting for this clone: Its antigen is not yet known. Per-base quality was not reported, and no clone a single base away is much larger than it.

A second Seattle source provided samples from volunteer blood donors who had recovered from COVID-19. Each collaborating institution followed its own protocols to collect whole blood in K2EDTA tubes. Collaborator samples were shipped for TCRbeta analysis as frozen whole blood, isolated PBMCs, or DNA extracted from either sample type. The CDR1 and CDR2 encoded by the germline V gene (reference sequence) are SGHNT and YYREEE. Ends trimmed: V by 6 bases, J by 6 bases; bases unmatched to a gene: 9. The CDR3 holds 13 amino acids from the cysteine to the valine. CDR3 DNA only is kept here, 39 bases in frame from base 1.

The sequenced sample was peripheral blood. Recombination joined TRBV5-4 with TRBJ2-7; 7 bases in the middle match TRBD1. The sequence was obtained from a man between 25 and 39 years old who had recovered from COVID-19. For the CDR3, the sequence is CASTRQGIPEQYV. In nucleotide form, the sequence is TGTGCCAGCACCAGACAGGGTATCCCCGAGCAGTACGTC.